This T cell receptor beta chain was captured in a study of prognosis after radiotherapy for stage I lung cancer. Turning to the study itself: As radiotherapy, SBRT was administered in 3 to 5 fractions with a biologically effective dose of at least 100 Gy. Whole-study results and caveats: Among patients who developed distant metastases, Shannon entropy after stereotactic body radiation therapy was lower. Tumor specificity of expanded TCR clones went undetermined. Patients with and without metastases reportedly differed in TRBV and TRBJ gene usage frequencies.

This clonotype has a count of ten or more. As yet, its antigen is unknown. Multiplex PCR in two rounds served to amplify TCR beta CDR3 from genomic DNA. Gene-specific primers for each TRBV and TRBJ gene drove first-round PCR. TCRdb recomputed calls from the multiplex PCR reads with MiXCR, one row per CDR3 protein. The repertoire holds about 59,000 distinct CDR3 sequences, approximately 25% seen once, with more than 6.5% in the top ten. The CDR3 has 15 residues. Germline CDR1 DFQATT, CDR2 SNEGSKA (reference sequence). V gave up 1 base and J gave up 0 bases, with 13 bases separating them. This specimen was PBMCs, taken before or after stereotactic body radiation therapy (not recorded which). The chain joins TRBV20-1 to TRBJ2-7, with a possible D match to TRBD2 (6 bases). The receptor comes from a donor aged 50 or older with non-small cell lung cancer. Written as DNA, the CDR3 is TGCAGTGCTAGAGCGTCGGGGACTCCCTCCTACGAGCAGTACTTC. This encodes CSARASGTPSYEQYF.